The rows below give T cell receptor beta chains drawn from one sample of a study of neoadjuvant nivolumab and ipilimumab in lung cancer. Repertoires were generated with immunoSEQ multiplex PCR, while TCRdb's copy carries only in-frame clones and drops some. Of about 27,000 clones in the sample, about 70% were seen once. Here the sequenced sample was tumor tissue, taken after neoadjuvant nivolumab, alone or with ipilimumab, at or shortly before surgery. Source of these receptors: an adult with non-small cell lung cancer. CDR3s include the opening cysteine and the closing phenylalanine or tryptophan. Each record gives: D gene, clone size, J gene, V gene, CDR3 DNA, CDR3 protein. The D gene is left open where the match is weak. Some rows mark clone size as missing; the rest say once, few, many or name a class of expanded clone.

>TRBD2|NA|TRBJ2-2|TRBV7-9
TGTGCCAGCAGCTTTCACGGGACTAGCGGGGCCGGGGAGCTGTTTTTT
CASSFHGTSGAGELFF
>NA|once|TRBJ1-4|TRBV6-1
TGTGCCAGCCGCCCTCGGGGAGGGGGTAATGAAAAACTGTTTTTT
CASRPRGGGNEKLFF
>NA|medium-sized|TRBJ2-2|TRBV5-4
TGTGCCAGCAGCCCGGGGGTTGGCGGGGAGCTGTTTTTT
CASSPGVGGELFF
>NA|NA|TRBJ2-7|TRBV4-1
TGCGCCAGCAGCCATATCATTGGGCCAGGACCCTACGAGCAGTACTTC
CASSHIIGPGPYEQYF
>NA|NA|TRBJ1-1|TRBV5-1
TGCGCCAGCAGCTTGGGGACGAACACTGAAGCTTTCTTT
CASSLGTNTEAFF
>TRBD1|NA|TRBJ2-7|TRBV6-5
TGTGCCAGCAGTATCGGGACAGGGGTCTACGAGCAGTACTTC
CASSIGTGVYEQYF
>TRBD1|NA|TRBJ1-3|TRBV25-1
TGTGCCAGCAGTGACTCCCCGGGACAGGGGGACTCTGGAAACACCATATATTTT
CASSDSPGQGDSGNTIYF
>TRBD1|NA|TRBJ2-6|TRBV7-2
TGTGCCAGCAGCACAACAGGGGTAGGTGGGGCCAACGTCCTGACTTTC
CASSTTGVGGANVLTF
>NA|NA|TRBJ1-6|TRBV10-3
TGTGCCATCAGGGAGGGGACGGACAATTCACCCCTCCACTTT
CAIREGTDNSPLHF
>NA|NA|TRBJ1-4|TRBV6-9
TGTGCCAGCAGTTACCGTGAAAAACTGTTTTTT
CASSYREKLFF
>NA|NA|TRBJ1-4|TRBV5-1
TGCGCCAGCAGCTTGATGGGGGGCGATGGGGAAAAACTGTTTTTT
CASSLMGGDGEKLFF
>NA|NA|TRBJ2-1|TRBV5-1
TGCGCCAGCAGCTCAACCACATTCCAGGGCGATGAGCAGTTCTTC
CASSSTTFQGDEQFF
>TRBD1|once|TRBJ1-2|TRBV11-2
TGTGCCAGCAGCTTCGGACAGGGAGGGGAGGACTATGGCTACACCTTC
CASSFGQGGEDYGYTF
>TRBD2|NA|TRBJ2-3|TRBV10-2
TGCGCCAGCAGTGAGAGAGCGGGGATCACAGATACGCAGTATTTT
CASSERAGITDTQYF